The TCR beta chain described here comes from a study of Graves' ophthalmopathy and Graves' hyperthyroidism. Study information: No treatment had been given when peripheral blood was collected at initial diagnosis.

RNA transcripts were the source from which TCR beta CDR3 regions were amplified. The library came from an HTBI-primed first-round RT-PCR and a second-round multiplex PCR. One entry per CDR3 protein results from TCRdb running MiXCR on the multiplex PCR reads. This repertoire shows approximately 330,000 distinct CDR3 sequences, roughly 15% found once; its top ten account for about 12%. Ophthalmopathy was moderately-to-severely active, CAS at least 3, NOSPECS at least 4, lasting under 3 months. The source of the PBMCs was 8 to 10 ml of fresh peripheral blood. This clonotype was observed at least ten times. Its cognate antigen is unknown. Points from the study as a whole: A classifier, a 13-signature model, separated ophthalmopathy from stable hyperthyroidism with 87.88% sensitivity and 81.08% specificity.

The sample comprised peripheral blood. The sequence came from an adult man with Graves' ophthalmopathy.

The CDR3 coding sequence is TGTGCCATCAGCCGACTAGCGGGAAGGGGGGAGACCCAGTACTTC. This encodes CAISRLAGRGETQYF. J is TRBJ2-5 and V is TRBV10-3; TRBD2 aligns across 11 bases. Germline loops: CDR1 ENHRY, CDR2 SYGVKD. This CDR3 is 15 amino acids long. V shed 6 bases and J 5 bases; nucleotides not matched to a gene: 8.